The rows below give T cell receptor beta chains drawn from one sample of a study of PD-L1 blockade in urothelial cancer. Produced via immunoSEQ multiplex PCR; TCRdb's table is partial and in-frame only. The sample includes about 40,000 clones, roughly 80% of them seen just once. The sequencing here drew on PBMCs, taken around atezolizumab (anti-PD-L1) treatment. All receptors come from a man in his forties with urothelial cancer. Both conserved end residues are part of each CDR3. The D gene is left open where the match is weak. Size is stated for part of the rows, as once, few or many counts, or as a class when the clone is expanded.

few,TRBD2,TRBV2,TRBJ2-5,CASVLAGVETQYF,TGTGCCAGCGTTCTGGCGGGAGTAGAGACCCAGTACTTC
-,TRBD1,TRBV5-8,TRBJ1-2,CASTPDRGAYGYTF,TGTGCCAGCACCCCGGACAGGGGGGCCTATGGCTACACCTTC
-,TRBD2,TRBV27,TRBJ2-1,CASSPRLAGDSYNEQFF,TGTGCCAGCAGTCCCCGACTAGCGGGAGACTCCTACAATGAGCAGTTCTTC
-,TRBD2,TRBV9,TRBJ2-7,CASSLGLADYEQYF,TGTGCCAGCAGCCTCGGACTAGCAGACTACGAGCAGTACTTC
-,-,TRBV30,TRBJ2-7,CAFQAGPGEQYF,TGTGCCTTCCAGGCAGGCCCGGGGGAGCAGTACTTC
-,-,TRBV7-9,TRBJ2-1,CASSSRRDSHGAQFF,TGTGCCAGCAGCTCACGCCGGGACTCCCATGGGGCCCAGTTCTTC
-,TRBD2,TRBV4-2,TRBJ2-5,CASSQDWTSGKETQYF,TGTGCCAGCAGCCAAGATTGGACTAGCGGGAAAGAGACCCAGTACTTC
-,-,TRBV9,TRBJ2-5,CASSAGSNKETQYF,TGTGCCAGCAGCGCCGGGTCGAATAAAGAGACCCAGTACTTC
-,-,TRBV7-6,TRBJ2-7,CASSPAGGFYEQYF,TGTGCCAGCAGCCCAGCCGGGGGTTTCTACGAGCAGTACTTC
-,-,TRBV14,TRBJ1-2,CASSQQNYGYTF,TGTGCCAGCAGCCAGCAGAACTATGGCTACACCTTC
-,-,TRBV6-1,TRBJ2-7,CASSGRTVGYEQYF,TGTGCCAGCAGTGGACGGACAGTGGGGTACGAGCAGTACTTC
-,-,TRBV12-5,TRBJ2-5,CASASRARQETQYF,TGTGCTAGTGCCTCCAGGGCCCGCCAAGAGACCCAGTACTTC
-,-,TRBV20-1,TRBJ2-7,CSAGLYEQYF,TGCAGTGCTGGCCTGTACGAGCAGTACTTC
-,TRBD2,TRBV10-1,TRBJ2-1,CASSGLAGGDEQFF,TGCGCCAGCAGTGGACTAGCGGGAGGAGATGAGCAGTTCTTC
-,TRBD1,TRBV10-3,TRBJ2-1,CAIRLGRDRSNNEQFF,TGTGCCATCAGACTGGGACGGGACAGGTCTAACAATGAGCAGTTCTTC
-,TRBD1,TRBV30,TRBJ2-2,CAWSLTGVNTGELFF,TGTGCCTGGAGCTTGACAGGGGTAAACACCGGGGAGCTGTTTTTT
-,TRBD1,TRBV6-1,TRBJ2-1,CASSESGGNRNEQFF,TGTGCCAGCAGTGAATCAGGGGGCAATCGGAATGAGCAGTTCTTC
-,TRBD1,TRBV19,TRBJ2-1,CASTIAGTGAYNEQFF,TGTGCCAGCACTATCGCCGGGACAGGGGCCTACAATGAGCAGTTCTTC
-,-,TRBV5-1,TRBJ2-5,CASSLNEAGETQYF,TGCGCCAGCAGCTTGAACGAGGCCGGGGAGACCCAGTACTTC
once,-,TRBV5-8,TRBJ2-7,CASSLTGAPSYEQYF,TGTGCCAGCAGCTTGACTGGGGCGCCGAGCTACGAGCAGTACTTC
-,-,TRBV9,TRBJ2-2,CASSVEGATGELFF,TGTGCCAGCAGCGTAGAAGGGGCGACCGGGGAGCTGTTTTTT
-,-,TRBV6-5,TRBJ1-2,CASSSRYGYTF,TGTGCCAGCAGTTCCCGGTATGGCTACACCTTC
once,-,TRBV5-1,TRBJ2-7,CASSSTYGEQYF,TGCGCCAGCAGCTCGACTTACGGCGAGCAGTACTTC
-,TRBD1,TRBV28,TRBJ1-2,CASKRDRGRDTF,TGTGCCAGCAAGAGGGACAGGGGTCGGGACACCTTC
-,-,TRBV28,TRBJ2-5,CASSLYNEETQYF,TGTGCCAGCAGTTTATACAATGAAGAGACCCAGTACTTC
-,-,TRBV19,TRBJ1-5,CASSPTDFQITPQHF,TGTGCCAGTAGCCCAACCGATTTCCAGATTACCCCCCAGCATTTT
-,TRBD2,TRBV11-2,TRBJ2-3,CASSFGRLAGTDTQYF,TGTGCCAGCAGCTTCGGAAGACTAGCGGGCACAGATACGCAGTATTTT
-,-,TRBV21-1,TRBJ2-3,CASSKDEGSSTDTQYF,TGTGCCAGCAGCAAAGATGAGGGTTCTAGCACAGATACGCAGTATTTT